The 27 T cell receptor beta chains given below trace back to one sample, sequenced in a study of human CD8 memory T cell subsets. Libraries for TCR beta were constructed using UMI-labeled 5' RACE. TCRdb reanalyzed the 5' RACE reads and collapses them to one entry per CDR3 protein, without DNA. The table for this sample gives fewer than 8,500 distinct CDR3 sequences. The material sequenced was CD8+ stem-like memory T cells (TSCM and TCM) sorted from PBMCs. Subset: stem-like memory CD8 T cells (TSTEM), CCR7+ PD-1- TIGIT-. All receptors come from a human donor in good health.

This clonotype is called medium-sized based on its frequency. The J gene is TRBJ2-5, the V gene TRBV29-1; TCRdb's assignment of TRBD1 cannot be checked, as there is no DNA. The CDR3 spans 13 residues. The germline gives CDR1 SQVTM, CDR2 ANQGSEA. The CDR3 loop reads CSADTRTGETQYF.

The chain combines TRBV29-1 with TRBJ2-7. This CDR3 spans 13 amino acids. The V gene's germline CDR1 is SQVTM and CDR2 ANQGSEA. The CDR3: CSVEDQGTYEQYF.

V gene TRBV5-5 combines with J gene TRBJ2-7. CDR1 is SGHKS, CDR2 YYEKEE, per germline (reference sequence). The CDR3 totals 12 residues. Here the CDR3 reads CASSLGFYEQYF.

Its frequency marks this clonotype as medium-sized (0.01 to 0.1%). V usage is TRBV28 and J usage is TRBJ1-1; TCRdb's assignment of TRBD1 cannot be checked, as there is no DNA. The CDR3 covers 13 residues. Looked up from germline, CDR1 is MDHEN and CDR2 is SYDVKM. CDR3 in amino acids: CATLGTLNTEAFF.

CDR3 loop: CASSFSGQQFF. The chain links TRBV12-3 or TRBV12-4 to TRBJ2-1. CDR3 length: 11 amino acids.

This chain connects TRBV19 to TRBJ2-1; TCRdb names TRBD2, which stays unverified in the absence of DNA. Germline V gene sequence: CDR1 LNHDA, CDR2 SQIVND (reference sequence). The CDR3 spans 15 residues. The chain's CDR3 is CASSIGAGGFNEQFF.

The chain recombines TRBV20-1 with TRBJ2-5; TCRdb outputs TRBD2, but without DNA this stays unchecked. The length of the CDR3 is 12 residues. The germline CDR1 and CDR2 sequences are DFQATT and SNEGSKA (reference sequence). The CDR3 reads CSPSDIQETQYF.

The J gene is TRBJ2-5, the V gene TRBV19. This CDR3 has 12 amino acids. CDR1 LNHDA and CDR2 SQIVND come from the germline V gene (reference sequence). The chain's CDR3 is CASSIDRETQYF.

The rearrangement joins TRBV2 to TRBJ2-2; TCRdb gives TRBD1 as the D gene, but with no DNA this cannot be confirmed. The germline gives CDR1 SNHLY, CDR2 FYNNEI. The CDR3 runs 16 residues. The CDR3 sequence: CASTKPRQGGTGELFF.

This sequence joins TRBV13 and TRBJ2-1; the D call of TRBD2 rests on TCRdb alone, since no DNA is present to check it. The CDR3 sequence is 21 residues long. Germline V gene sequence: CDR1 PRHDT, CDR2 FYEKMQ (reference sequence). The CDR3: CASSSRGTSGSNGYSYNEQFF.

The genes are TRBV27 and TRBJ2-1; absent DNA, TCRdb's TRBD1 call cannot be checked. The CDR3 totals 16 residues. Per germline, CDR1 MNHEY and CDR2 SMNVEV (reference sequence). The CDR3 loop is CASSSGTGAPYNEQFF.

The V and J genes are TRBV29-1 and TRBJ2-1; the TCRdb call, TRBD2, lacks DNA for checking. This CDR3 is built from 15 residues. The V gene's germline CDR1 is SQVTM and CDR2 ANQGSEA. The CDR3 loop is CSVQVNGRARDEQFF.

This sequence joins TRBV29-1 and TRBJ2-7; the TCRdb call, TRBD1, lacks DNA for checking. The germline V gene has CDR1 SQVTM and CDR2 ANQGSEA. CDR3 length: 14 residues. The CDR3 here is CSVVGSGLPYEQYF.

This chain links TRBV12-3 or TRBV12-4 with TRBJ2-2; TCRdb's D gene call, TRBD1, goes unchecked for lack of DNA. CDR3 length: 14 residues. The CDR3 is CASSLYPDTGELFF.

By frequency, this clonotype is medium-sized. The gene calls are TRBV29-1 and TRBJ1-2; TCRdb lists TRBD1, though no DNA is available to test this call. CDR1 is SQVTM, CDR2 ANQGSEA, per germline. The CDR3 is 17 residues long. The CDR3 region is CSVEGPGQGERNYGYTF.

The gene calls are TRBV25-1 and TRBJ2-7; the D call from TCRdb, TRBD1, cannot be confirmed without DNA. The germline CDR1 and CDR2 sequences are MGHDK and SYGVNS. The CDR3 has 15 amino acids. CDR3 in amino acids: CASSDSGQRNYEQYF.

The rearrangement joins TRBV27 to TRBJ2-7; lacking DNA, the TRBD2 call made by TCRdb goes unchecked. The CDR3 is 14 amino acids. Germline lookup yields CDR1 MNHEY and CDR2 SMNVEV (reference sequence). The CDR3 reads CASSLNSGNYEQYF.

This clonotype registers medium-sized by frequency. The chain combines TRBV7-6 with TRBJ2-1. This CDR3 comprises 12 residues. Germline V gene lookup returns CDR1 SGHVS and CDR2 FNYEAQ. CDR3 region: CASSPHHNEQFF.

CDR3 region: CASSPGPAGTYNEQFF. This rearrangement joins TRBV12-3 or TRBV12-4 to TRBJ2-1; TCRdb returns TRBD2, unconfirmable since there is no DNA. The CDR3 runs 16 residues.

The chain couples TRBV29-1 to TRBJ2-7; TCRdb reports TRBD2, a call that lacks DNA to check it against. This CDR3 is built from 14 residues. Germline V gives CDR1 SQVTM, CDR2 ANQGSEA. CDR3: CSVEGEDGTYEQYF.

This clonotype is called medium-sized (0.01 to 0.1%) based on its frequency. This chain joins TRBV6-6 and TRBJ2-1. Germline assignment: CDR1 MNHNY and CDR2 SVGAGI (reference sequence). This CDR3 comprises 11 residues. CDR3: CASSPYNEQFF.

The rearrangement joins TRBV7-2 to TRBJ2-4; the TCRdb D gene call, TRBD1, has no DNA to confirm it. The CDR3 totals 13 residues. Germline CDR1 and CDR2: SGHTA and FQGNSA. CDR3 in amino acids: CASSFGGENIQYF.

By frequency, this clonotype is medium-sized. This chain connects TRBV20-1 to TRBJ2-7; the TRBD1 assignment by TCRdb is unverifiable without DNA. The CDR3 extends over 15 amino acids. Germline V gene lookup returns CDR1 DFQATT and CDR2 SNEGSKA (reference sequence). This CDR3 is CSAQSWDSYSYEQYF.

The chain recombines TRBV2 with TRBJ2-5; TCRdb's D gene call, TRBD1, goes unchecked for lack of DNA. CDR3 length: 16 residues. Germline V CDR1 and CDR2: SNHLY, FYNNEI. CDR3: CASSGQGADTQETQYF.

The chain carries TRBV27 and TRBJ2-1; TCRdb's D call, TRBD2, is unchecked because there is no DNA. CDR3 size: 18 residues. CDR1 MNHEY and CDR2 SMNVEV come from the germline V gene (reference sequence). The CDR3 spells CASSLRSGRVIGYNEQFF.

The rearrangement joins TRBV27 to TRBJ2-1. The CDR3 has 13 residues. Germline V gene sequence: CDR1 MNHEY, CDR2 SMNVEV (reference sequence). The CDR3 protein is CASSLNTQREQFF.

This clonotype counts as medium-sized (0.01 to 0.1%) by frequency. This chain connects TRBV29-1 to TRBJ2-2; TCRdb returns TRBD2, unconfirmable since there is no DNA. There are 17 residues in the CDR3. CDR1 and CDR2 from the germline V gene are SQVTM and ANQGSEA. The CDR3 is CSGRPLAVLPLTGELFF.